This TCR beta chain comes out of a study of CD8+CD57+ T cells in acquired aplastic anemia. CDR1 LGHNA and CDR2 YSLEER come from the germline V gene. V gave up 1 base and J gave up 1 base, with 8 bases separating them. The CDR3 runs 14 residues. This clonotype was seen a few times. Antigen specificity is unknown. Researchers used genomic DNA as the template to profile TCR beta VDJ and CDR3. In TCRdb, the reads were re-called with MiXCR into one record per CDR3 protein. Of under 500,000 distinct CDR3 sequences listed, around 33% are singletons. Before being chosen for sequencing, patients had shown CD8+CD57+ cell expansion by flow cytometry. Severe acquired aplastic anemia was present in every patient. The study's findings and limits: The same twenty-nine CD8+ CDR3 sequences occurred in patients and in controls.

This sequence was found in a human donor with aplastic anemia. Source material: sorted CD4+, CD8+, or CD8+CD57+ T cells (not recorded which) from PBMCs. V usage is TRBV4-3 and J usage is TRBJ2-7; D not resolved. DNA of the CDR3: TGCGCCAGCAGCCAAGCTAGGGTTTCCTACGAGCAGTACTTC. Amino acids: CASSQARVSYEQYF.